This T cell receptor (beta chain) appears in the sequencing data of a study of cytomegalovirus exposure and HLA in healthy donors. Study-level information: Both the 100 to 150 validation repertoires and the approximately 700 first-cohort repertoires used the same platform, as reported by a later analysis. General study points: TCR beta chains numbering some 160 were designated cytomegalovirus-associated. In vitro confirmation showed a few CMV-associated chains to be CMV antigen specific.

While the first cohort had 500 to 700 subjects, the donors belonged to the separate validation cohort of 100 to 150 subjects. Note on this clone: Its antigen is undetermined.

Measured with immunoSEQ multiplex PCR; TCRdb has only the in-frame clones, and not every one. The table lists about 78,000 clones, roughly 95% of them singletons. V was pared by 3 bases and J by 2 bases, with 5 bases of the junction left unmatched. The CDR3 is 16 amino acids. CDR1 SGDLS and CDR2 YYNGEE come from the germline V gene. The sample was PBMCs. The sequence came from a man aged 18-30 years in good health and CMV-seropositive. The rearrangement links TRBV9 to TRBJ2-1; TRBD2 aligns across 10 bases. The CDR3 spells CASSGPLAGPYNEQFF. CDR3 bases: TGTGCCAGCAGCGGCCCACTAGCGGGACCCTACAATGAGCAGTTCTTC.